These 15 T cell receptor beta chains share one sample of origin, sequenced in a study of T cells in Graves' hyperthyroidism and ophthalmopathy. Amplification yielded TCR beta CDR3 regions, with RNA transcripts as the source. Initially, a first-round RT-PCR of the TCR CDR3 employed the HTBI primer set. TCRdb passed the multiplex PCR reads through MiXCR, listing each CDR3 protein once. Of hundreds of thousands of distinct CDR3 sequences listed, roughly 14% are singletons. Sequences were obtained from blood. These receptors were obtained from a woman between 40 and 55 years old with Graves' ophthalmopathy.

This clonotype was observed at least ten times. V gene TRBV6-2 or TRBV6-3 combines with J gene TRBJ2-7, with 8 nucleotides matching TRBD2. The V segment lost 4 bases and the J segment 3 bases; nucleotides outside the gene matches: 5. The V gene's germline CDR1 is MNHEY and CDR2 SVGEGT. The CDR3 is made up of 14 amino acids. CDR3 protein: CASSSPGLVYEQYF. The CDR3 nucleotides are TGTGCCAGCAGTTCACCGGGACTAGTCTACGAGCAGTACTTC.

The rearrangement joins TRBV11-1 to TRBJ2-7; 7 bases match TRBD1. This CDR3 comprises 15 residues. CDR1 SGHAT and CDR2 FQDESV come from the germline V gene (reference sequence). The V gene end was trimmed by 4 bases and the J gene end by 6 bases; junction bases not matched to a gene: 12. This CDR3 is CASSSHDRAPSEQYF. As DNA, the CDR3 is TGTGCCAGCAGCTCTCATGACAGGGCTCCTAGCGAGCAGTACTTC.

This clonotype was detected a few times. V usage is TRBV9 and J usage is TRBJ1-1, with D hard to call. Trimming removed 4 bases from V and 4 bases from J, with 17 bases in between. This CDR3 region has 15 residues. Germline V gene data show CDR1 as SGDLS and CDR2 as YYNGEE. The CDR3, as DNA: TGTGCCAGCAGCCCTACGGACTTATACGGCACTGAAGCTTTCTTT. Translating it yields CASSPTDLYGTEAFF.

This clonotype appeared many times. The chain is built from TRBV12-3 or TRBV12-4 and TRBJ2-5, with 11 positions matching TRBD2. The CDR3 is 16 amino acids. With 1 base clipped from V and 5 bases from J, the junction kept 6 bases outside the gene matches. CDR3 nucleotide sequence: TGTGCCAGCAGTTTAGAAAAAGCTAGCGGGAGGGAGACCCAGTACTTC. Translation: CASSLEKASGRETQYF.

This chain joins TRBV30 and TRBJ1-5, with 9 positions matching TRBD1. This CDR3 has 14 residues. V was pared by 1 base and J by 3 bases, with 1 base of the junction left unmatched. CDR1 and CDR2 from the germline V gene are GTSNPN and SVGIG (reference sequence). CDR3 DNA: TGTGCCTGGAGTGGGACAGGGGACAATCAGCCCCAGCATTTT. This sequence encodes CAWSGTGDNQPQHF.

This clonotype has ten or more counts. The chain combines TRBV5-1 with TRBJ1-1; possible D gene TRBD1, 5 bases. CDR3 length equals 16 residues. The germline V gene encodes CDR1 SGHRS and CDR2 YFSETQ. The ends were cut back, 1 base at V and 2 bases at J, with 15 bases in the middle. The CDR3: CASSLFPGSPNTEAFF. The CDR3 DNA reads as TGCGCCAGCAGCTTGTTCCCAGGGAGTCCAAACACTGAAGCTTTCTTT. The full variable domain, rest sourced from reference TRBV5-1 and TRBJ1-1, is KAGVTQTPRYLIKTRGQQVTLSCSPISGHRSVSWYQQTPGQGLQFLFEYFSETQRNKGNFPGRFSGRQFSNSRSEMNVSTLELGDSALYLCASSLFPGSPNTEAFFGQGTRLTVV.

This clonotype was recorded many times. The chain recombines TRBV11-2 with TRBJ2-7; 9 bases map to TRBD2. V shed 5 bases, J shed 3 bases, and the junction held 11 bases outside the gene matches. This CDR3 has 16 amino acids. Germline loops: CDR1 SGHAT, CDR2 FQNNGV. The CDR3 DNA sequence: TGTGCCAGCAGCCTCATTCTAGCGGGGCACGACTACGAGCAGTACTTC. Translating gives CASSLILAGHDYEQYF.

The rearrangement links TRBV4-3 to TRBJ1-2, with D unclear. The germline V gene has CDR1 LGHNA and CDR2 YSLEER. Trimming stripped 0 bases from V and 6 bases from J, with 5 bases between. CDR3 length: 12 amino acids. Here the CDR3 DNA reads TGCGCCAGCAGCCAAGAAAGGGATGGCTACACCTTC. Residues: CASSQERDGYTF.

This clonotype was seen only once. The J gene is TRBJ2-7, the V gene TRBV7-9; 7 bases are shared with TRBD1. Losses at the gene ends were 2 bases for V and 1 base for J; bases not matched to a gene: 5. Germline V gene data show CDR1 as SEHNR and CDR2 as FQNEAQ (reference sequence). The CDR3 covers 15 residues. CDR3 sequence reads: CASSLPRDSSYEQYF. The DNA of the CDR3 is TGTGCCAGCAGCTTACCGAGGGACAGTTCCTACGAGCAGTACTTC.

The chain joins TRBV20-1 to TRBJ2-6, with D hard to call. The germline gives CDR1 DFQATT, CDR2 SNEGSKA (reference sequence). The CDR3 spans 14 residues. V was clipped by 5 bases and J by 0 bases, with 8 bases between them. This CDR3 is CSAGRSSGANVLTF. The CDR3 DNA is TGCAGTGCTGGACGGAGCTCTGGGGCCAACGTCCTGACTTTC.

The table lists this clonotype with many counts. This chain links TRBV28 with TRBJ2-7, with D uncertain. The ends were cut back, 8 bases at V and 0 bases at J, with 11 bases in the middle. The CDR3 spans 13 residues. In germline, CDR1 is MDHEN, CDR2 SYDVKM. The CDR3 reads CASSGSPSYEQYF. The CDR3 DNA reads TGTGCCAGCTCAGGCAGCCCCTCCTACGAGCAGTACTTC.

This clonotype was counted at least ten times. The V call is TRBV5-1, the J call TRBJ1-1, with D unclear. Germline V gives CDR1 SGHRS, CDR2 YFSETQ. The CDR3 totals 14 residues. Trimming left V 0 bases short and J 2 bases short, with 8 bases between. The CDR3 loop reads CASSLDRGNTEAFF. As DNA, the CDR3 is TGCGCCAGCAGCTTGGATCGGGGAAACACTGAAGCTTTCTTT.

V usage is TRBV6-5 and J usage is TRBJ2-4, with D perhaps TRBD1 or TRBD2 (5 bases each). The V end lost 0 bases, the J end lost 3 bases, and 18 bases lay between the germline ends. The CDR3 runs to 18 residues. Germline V gene data show CDR1 as MNHEY and CDR2 as SVGAGI. CDR3 amino acids: CASSYSRSDVGGKNIQYF. The DNA of the CDR3 is TGTGCCAGCAGTTACTCGAGGTCGGATGTTGGGGGCAAAAACATTCAGTACTTC.

This clonotype was counted ten times or more. V usage is TRBV20-1 and J usage is TRBJ2-3; no definite D call. Trimming removed 8 bases at V and 0 bases at J, with 12 bases between. The CDR3 is 13 residues long. CDR1 is DFQATT and CDR2 is SNEGSKA in the germline V gene (reference sequence). CDR3 nucleotides: TGCAGTCCCCCGCCAACTAGCACAGATACGCAGTATTTT. Amino acid sequence: CSPPPTSTDTQYF.

This clonotype was counted many times. This may come from a read error, since a much larger clone is one base off. The V gene is TRBV30, the J gene TRBJ1-2; D gene uncertain. CDR3 length: 11 amino acids. Germline assignment: CDR1 GTSNPN and CDR2 SVGIG (reference sequence). The CDR3 protein is CTWSRRYGYTF. The CDR3 DNA follows: TGTACCTGGAGTCGCCGCTATGGCTACACCTTC.